This T cell receptor (beta chain) came from a study of shared clonotypes between healthy human individuals. Looking at the study overall: The donor pool was made up of a couple of women and three men aged 18 to 49.

V was trimmed by 10 bases and J by 5 bases, leaving 11 bases between them. The germline CDR1 and CDR2 sequences are SNHLY and FYNNEI. The CDR3 length is 12 residues. Naivety among CD8 cells was defined by CD45RO negativity and positive CCR7 selection, thereby excluding terminally differentiated effector memory CD45RA+ cells. Each subset's genomic DNA was shared equally among a number of immunoSEQ plates. Some clones are missing from TCRdb's copy, which holds only in-frame ones; the method was immunoSEQ multiplex PCR. The profile shows 800,000 to 950,000 clones, 90% to 98% of them singletons. V and J are TRBV2 and TRBJ2-2; D remains ambiguous. Source material: naive CD8+ T cells sorted from blood. The TCR comes from a young man in good health. The CDR3, as DNA: TGTGCCATCCGGCTGTGGACCGGGGAGCTGTTTTTT. Amino acids: CAIRLWTGELFF.